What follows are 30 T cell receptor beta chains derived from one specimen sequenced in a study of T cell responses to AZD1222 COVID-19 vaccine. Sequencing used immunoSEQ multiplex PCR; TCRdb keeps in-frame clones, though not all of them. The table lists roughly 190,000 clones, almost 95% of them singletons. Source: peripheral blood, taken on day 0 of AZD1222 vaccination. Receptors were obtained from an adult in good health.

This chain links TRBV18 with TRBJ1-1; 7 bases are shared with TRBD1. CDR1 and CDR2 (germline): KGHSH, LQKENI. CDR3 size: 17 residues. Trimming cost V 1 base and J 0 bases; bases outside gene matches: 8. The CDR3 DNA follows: TGTGCCAGCTCACCACTCGGGACAGCACCAATGAACACTGAAGCTTTCTTT. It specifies CASSPLGTAPMNTEAFF. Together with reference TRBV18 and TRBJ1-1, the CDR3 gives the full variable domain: NAGVMQNPRHLVRRRGQEARLRCSPMKGHSHVYWYRQLPEEGLKFMVYLQKENIIDESGMPKERFSAEFPKEGPSILRIQQVVRGDSAAYFCASSPLGTAPMNTEAFFGQGTRLTVV.

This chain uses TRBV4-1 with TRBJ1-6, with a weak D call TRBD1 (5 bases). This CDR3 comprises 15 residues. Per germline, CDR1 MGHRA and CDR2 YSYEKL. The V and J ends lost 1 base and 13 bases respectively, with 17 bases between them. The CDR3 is CASSQGGGVIAPLHF. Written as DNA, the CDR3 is TGCGCCAGCAGCCAAGGTGGGGGAGTGATAGCGCCCCTCCACTTT.

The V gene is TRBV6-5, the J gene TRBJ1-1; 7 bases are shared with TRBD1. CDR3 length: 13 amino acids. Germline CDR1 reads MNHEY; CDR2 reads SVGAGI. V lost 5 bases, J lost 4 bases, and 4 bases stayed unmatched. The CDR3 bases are TGTGCCAGCAGTCTACAGGGGAGCACTGAAGCTTTCTTT. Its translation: CASSLQGSTEAFF.

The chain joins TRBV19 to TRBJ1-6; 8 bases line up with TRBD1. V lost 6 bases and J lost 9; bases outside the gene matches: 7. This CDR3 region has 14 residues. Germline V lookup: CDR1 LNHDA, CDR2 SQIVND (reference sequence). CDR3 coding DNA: TGTGCCAGTAGCCCCGGGACAGGTTTTTCACCCCTCCACTTT. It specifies CASSPGTGFSPLHF.

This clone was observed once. The CDR3 protein is CATTRGTSGNTIYF. CDR3 nucleotides: TGTGCCACCACTAGAGGGACGTCTGGAAACACCATATATTTT. The rearrangement uses TRBV6-5 and TRBJ1-3; D possibly corresponds to TRBD1 (5 bases). V lost 10 bases to trimming and J lost 1 base, with 14 bases between them. The germline V gene encodes CDR1 MNHEY and CDR2 SVGAGI. CDR3 length: 14 amino acids.

The CDR3 DNA follows: TGTGCCAGCAGAAGAGCGGGGGGCGGTTGGGAGCAGTACTTC. Translating it yields CASRRAGGGWEQYF. The gene calls are TRBV2 and TRBJ2-7, with 9 nucleotides matching TRBD2. Germline loops: CDR1 SNHLY, CDR2 FYNNEI. The CDR3 covers 14 residues. The V and J ends lost 6 bases and 7 bases, in that order; junction bases with no gene match: 10. The whole variable domain, remainder taken from reference TRBV2 and TRBJ2-7, is EPEVTQTPSHQVTQMGQEVILRCVPISNHLYFYWYRQILGQKVEFLVSFYNNEISEKSEIFDDQFSVERPDGSNFTLKIRSTKLEDSAMYFCASRRAGGGWEQYFGPGTRLTVT.

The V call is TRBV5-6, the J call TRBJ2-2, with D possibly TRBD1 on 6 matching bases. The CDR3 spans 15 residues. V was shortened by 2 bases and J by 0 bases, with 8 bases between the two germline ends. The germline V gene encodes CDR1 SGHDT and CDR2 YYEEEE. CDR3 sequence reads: CASSFGTTNTGELFF. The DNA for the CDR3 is TGTGCCAGCAGCTTCGGGACAACGAACACCGGGGAGCTGTTTTTT.

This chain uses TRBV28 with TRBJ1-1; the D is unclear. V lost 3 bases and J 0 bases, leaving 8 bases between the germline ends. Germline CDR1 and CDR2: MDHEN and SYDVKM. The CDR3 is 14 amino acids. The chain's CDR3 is CASSLVLVNTEAFF. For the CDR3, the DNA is TGTGCCAGCAGTTTGGTATTGGTGAACACTGAAGCTTTCTTT.

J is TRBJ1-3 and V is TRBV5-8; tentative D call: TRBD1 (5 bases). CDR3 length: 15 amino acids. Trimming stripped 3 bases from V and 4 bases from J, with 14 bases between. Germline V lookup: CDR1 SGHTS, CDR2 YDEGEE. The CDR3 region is CASSYLNNRGNTIYF. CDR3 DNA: TGTGCCAGCAGCTACCTAAATAACAGGGGAAACACCATATATTTT.

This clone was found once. The CDR3 nucleotides are TGTGCCAGCTCACCACCCGGGACGGCCCCCCAAATTCAGTACTTC. Translated: CASSPPGTAPQIQYF. The V and J genes are TRBV18 and TRBJ2-4, with D possibly called TRBD1 or TRBD2 (5 bases each). Germline values: CDR1 KGHSH, CDR2 LQKENI. V was pared by 0 bases and J by 10 bases, with 16 bases between. The CDR3 has 15 amino acids. Together with reference TRBV18 and TRBJ2-4, the CDR3 gives the full variable domain: NAGVMQNPRHLVRRRGQEARLRCSPMKGHSHVYWYRQLPEEGLKFMVYLQKENIIDESGMPKERFSAEFPKEGPSILRIQQVVRGDSAAYFCASSPPGTAPQIQYFGAGTRLSVL.

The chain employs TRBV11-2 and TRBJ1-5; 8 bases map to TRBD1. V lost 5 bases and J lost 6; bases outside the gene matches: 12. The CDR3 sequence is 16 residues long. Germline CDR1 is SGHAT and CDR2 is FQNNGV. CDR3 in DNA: TGTGCCAGCAGCCCCCTCGGACAGGGCCCCACTCAGCCCCAGCATTTT. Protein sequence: CASSPLGQGPTQPQHF.

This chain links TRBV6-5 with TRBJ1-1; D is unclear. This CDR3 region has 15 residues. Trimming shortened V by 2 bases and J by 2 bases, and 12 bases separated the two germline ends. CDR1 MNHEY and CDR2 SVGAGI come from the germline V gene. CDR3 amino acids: CASSYLLDFNTEAFF. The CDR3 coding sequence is TGTGCCAGCAGTTACCTCCTGGACTTCAACACTGAAGCTTTCTTT.

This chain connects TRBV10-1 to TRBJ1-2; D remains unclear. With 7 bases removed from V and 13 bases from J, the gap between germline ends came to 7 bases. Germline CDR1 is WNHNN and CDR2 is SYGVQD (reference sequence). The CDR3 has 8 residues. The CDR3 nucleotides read TGCGCCAGCAAATGGTGCACCTTC. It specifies CASKWCTF.

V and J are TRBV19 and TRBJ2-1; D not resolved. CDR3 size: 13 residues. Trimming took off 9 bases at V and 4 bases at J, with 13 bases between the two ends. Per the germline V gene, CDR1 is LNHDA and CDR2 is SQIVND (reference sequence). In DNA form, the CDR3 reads TGTGCCAGCAAGCCCCCACAATACAATGAGCAGTTCTTC. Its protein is CASKPPQYNEQFF.

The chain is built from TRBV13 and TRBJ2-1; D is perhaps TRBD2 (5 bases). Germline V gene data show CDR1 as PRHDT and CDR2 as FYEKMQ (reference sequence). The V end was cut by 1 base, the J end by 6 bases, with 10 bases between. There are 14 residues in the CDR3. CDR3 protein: CASSLEGLANEQFF. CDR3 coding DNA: TGTGCCAGCAGCTTAGAGGGTCTAGCCAATGAGCAGTTCTTC. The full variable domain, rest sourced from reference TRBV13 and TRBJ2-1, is AAGVIQSPRHLIKEKRETATLKCYPIPRHDTVYWYQQGPGQDPQFLISFYEKMQSDKGSIPDRFSAQQFSDYHSELNMSSLELGDSALYFCASSLEGLANEQFFGPGTRLTVL.

The CDR3 coding sequence is TGTGCCAGCAGTTTAAACAGGTTCAGTGAAAAACTGTTTTTT. Translating it yields CASSLNRFSEKLFF. The V gene is TRBV27, the J gene TRBJ1-4, with D maybe TRBD1 (5 bases). Per germline, CDR1 MNHEY and CDR2 SMNVEV (reference sequence). The CDR3 is 14 amino acids. With 2 bases removed from V and 7 bases from J, the gap between germline ends came to 11 bases.

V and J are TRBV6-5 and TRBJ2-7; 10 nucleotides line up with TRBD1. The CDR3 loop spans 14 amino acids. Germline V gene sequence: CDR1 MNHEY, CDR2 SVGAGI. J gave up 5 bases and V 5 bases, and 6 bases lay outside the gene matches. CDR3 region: CASSRQGAGDEQYF. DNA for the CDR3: TGTGCCAGCAGTCGACAGGGGGCCGGGGACGAGCAGTACTTC.

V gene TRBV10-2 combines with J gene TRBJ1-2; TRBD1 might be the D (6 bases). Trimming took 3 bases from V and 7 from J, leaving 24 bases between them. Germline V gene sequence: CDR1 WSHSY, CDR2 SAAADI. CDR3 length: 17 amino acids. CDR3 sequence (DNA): TGCGCCAGCAGTGAAGAGGCCTGGGGCAGGGGAGGGCTTGGCTACACCTTC. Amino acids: CASSEEAWGRGGLGYTF.

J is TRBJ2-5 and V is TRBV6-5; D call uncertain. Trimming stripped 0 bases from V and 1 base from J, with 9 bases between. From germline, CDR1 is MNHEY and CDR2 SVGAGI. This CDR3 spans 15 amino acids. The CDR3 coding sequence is TGTGCCAGCAGTTACTCGTACAGTTCCCAAGAGACCCAGTACTTC. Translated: CASSYSYSSQETQYF.

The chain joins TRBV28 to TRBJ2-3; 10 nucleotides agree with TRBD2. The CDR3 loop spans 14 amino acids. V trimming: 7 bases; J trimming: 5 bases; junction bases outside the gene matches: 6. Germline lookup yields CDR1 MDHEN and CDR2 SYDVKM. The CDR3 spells CASIFSGGKDTQYF. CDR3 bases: TGTGCCAGCATTTTTAGCGGGGGGAAAGATACGCAGTATTTT.

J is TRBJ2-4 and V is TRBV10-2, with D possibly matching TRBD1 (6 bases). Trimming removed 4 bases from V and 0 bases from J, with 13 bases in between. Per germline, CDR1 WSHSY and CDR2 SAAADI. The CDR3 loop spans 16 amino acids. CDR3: CASSGNRALAKNIQYF. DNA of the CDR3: TGCGCCAGCAGTGGGAACAGGGCCCTAGCCAAAAACATTCAGTACTTC.

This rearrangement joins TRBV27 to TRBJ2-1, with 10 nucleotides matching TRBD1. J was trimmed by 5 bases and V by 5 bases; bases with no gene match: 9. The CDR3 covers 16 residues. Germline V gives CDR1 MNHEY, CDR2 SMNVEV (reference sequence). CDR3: CASSEGQGRVDNEQFF. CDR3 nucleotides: TGTGCCAGCAGTGAGGGACAGGGGCGCGTGGACAATGAGCAGTTCTTC.

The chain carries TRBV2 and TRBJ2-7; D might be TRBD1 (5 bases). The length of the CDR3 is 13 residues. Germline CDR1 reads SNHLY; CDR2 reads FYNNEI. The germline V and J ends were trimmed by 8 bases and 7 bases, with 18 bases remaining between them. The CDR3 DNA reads TGTGCCAGCGCGTTGGACAAAGTGGGAGAGCAGTACTTC. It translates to CASALDKVGEQYF.

CDR3 sequence: CATSGRGYNQPQHF. Written as DNA, the CDR3 is TGTGCCACCAGTGGGAGAGGGTACAATCAGCCCCAGCATTTT. The V call is TRBV24-1, the J call TRBJ1-5; D not resolved. Trimming stripped 5 bases from V and 3 bases from J, with 10 bases between. The CDR3 contains 14 residues. In germline, CDR1 is KGHDR, CDR2 SFDVKD.

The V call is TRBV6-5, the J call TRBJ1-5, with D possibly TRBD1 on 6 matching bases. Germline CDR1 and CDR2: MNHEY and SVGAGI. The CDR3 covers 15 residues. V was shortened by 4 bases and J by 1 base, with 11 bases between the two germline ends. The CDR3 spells CASSSRTDSNQPQHF. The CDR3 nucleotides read TGTGCCAGCAGTTCCAGGACAGACAGCAATCAGCCCCAGCATTTT.

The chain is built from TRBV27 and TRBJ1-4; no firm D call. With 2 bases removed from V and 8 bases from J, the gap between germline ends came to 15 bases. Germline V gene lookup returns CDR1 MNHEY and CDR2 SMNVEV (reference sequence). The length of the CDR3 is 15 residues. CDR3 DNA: TGTGCCAGCAGTTTACTTAAGGCAGGTTGGGAAAAACTGTTTTTT. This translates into CASSLLKAGWEKLFF.

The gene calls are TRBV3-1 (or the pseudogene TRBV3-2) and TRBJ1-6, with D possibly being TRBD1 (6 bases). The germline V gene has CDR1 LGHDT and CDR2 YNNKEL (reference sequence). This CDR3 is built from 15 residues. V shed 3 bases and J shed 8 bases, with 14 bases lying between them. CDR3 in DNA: TGTGCCAGCAGCCAGCTCGGAGGGGGAGATTCACCCCTCCACTTT. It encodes CASSQLGGGDSPLHF.

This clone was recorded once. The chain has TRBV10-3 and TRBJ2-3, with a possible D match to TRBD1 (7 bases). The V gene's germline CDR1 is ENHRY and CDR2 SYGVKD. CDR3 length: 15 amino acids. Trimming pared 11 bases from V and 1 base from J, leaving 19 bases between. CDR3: CAARLEGARTDTQYF. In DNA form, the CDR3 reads TGTGCCGCCCGATTGGAGGGGGCCCGCACAGATACGCAGTATTTT.

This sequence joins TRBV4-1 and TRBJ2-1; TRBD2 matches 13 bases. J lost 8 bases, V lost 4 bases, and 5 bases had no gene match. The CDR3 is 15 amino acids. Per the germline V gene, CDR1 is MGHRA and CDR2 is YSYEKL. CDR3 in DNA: TGCGCCAGCAGCCTAACTAGCGGGGGGGCACATGAGCAGTTCTTC. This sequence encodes CASSLTSGGAHEQFF.

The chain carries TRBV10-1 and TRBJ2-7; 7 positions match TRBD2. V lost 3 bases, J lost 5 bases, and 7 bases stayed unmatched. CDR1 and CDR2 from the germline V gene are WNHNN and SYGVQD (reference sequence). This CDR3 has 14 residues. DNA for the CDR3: TGCGCCAGCAGTGATAGGCGGGGGAACGACGAGCAGTACTTC. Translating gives CASSDRRGNDEQYF.